Presented here are 12 T cell receptor beta chains from one specimen sequenced in a study of Tregs in tolerant kidney transplant recipients (dated by TCRdb to the late 2010s). According to the study, the label for this sample's time point signals: blood sample drawn before combined kidney and bone marrow transplant. The library was obtained by the immunoSEQ multiplex PCR assay. TCRdb took this table from immuneACCESS and kept in-frame rearrangements with V and J called. Such tables lack part of the clones; where checked against another copy, unresolved V genes explain under half of the gap, and the rest is unexplained. This specimen's table enumerates 30,000 or so clones. In total, the top ten clones hold approximately 8.1% of the sample. The sequenced sample was CD8+ T cells from blood, obtained before the transplant. The receptors shown here come from a human donor who received a combined kidney and bone marrow transplant.

A word on this clone: Read data end 3 residues before the CDR3 end; the end is taken from the germline J gene. The chain joins TRBV29-1 to TRBJ1-1, with D tentatively TRBD1 (5 bases). V was clipped by 7 bases and J by 5 bases, with 23 bases between them. In germline, CDR1 is SQVTM, CDR2 ANQGSEA. The CDR3 totals 15 residues. The DNA read from the CDR3 is TGCAGCGCTGTGGGGGTGGGGGGTTTGTGGACTGAA. Its protein is CSAVGVGGLWTE. Given in full, the CDR3 is CSAVGVGGLWTEAFF.

Notes on this clone: The CDR3 end falls 3 residues outside the read, so it is completed with the germline J gene. V and J are TRBV30 and TRBJ2-7; 7 bases agree with TRBD1. CDR1 is GTSNPN, CDR2 SVGIG, per germline (reference sequence). Trimming took 0 bases from V and 6 from J; bases not matched to a gene: 17. The CDR3 has 17 residues. CDR3 bases read: TGTGCCTGGAGTGTACTCGTCCCCCGGACAGGTGCCTTCGAG. Encoded protein: CAWSVLVPRTGAFE. The entire CDR3 sequence reads CAWSVLVPRTGAFEQYF.

About this clone itself: The observed sequence ends 3 residues before the CDR3 terminus, with the missing tail filled in from the germline J gene. The V gene is TRBV6-2 or TRBV6-3, the J gene TRBJ2-5; 9 bases align to TRBD2. The CDR3 covers 16 residues. J lost 2 bases, V lost 4 bases, and 8 bases had no gene match. Germline assignment: CDR1 MNHEY and CDR2 SVGEGT. CDR3 in amino acids: CASSSGTSLDQETQYF. CDR3 bases read: TGTGCCAGCAGTTCCGGGACTAGCCTCGATCAAGAGACC.

Worth noting for this clone: The observed sequence ends 3 residues before the CDR3 terminus, with the missing tail filled in from the germline J gene. This rearrangement joins TRBV7-9 to TRBJ2-7; D unresolved. V lost 5 bases and J 3 bases, leaving 8 bases between the germline ends. The CDR3 totals 12 residues. CDR1 is SEHNR, CDR2 FQNEAQ, per germline (reference sequence). The CDR3: CASSLTGYEQYF. Partial CDR3 DNA: TGTGCCAGCAGCCTTACTGGCTACGAG. The complete variable domain, with remaining parts taken from reference TRBV7-9 and TRBJ2-7, reads DTGVSQNPRHKITKRGQNVTFRCDPISEHNRLYWYRQTLGQGPEFLTYFQNEAQLEKSRLLSDRFSAERPKGSFSTLEIQRTEQGDSAMYLCASSLTGYEQYFGPGTRLTVT.

To note about this clone: The CDR3 end falls 3 residues outside the read, so it is completed with the germline J gene. The gene calls are TRBV6-2 or TRBV6-3 and TRBJ2-5, with a weak D call TRBD1 (6 bases). This CDR3 is built from 16 residues. V was pared by 5 bases and J by 5 bases, with 21 bases between. Germline values: CDR1 MNHEY, CDR2 SVGEGT. CDR3 DNA (partial): TGTGCCAGCAGTGGGTACCAGGGGCGCGCCCCGGAGACC. It encodes CASSGYQGRAPET. The full CDR3 protein is CASSGYQGRAPETQYF.

About this clone: Read data end 3 residues before the CDR3 end; the end is taken from the germline J gene. V is TRBV5-6 and J is TRBJ2-7; no definite D call. The germline CDR1 and CDR2 sequences are SGHDT and YYEEEE. The CDR3 spans 14 residues. The germline V and J ends were trimmed by 0 bases and 2 bases, with 9 bases remaining between them. Incomplete CDR3 DNA: TGTGCCAGCAGCTTGGCTTCGGGTGCCTACGAG. Protein: CASSLASGAYE. The entire CDR3 protein is CASSLASGAYEQYF.

A word on this clone: The CDR3 end lies 3 residues beyond the end of the read and is filled in from the germline J gene. The same CDR3 can be traced to other DNA sequences in this sample. V usage is TRBV5-6 and J usage is TRBJ1-1, with D possibly TRBD1 on 6 matching bases. V was pared by 2 bases and J by 1 base, with 9 bases between. The CDR3 extends over 14 amino acids. Germline V lookup: CDR1 SGHDT, CDR2 YYEEEE. The sequenced part of the CDR3 DNA is TGTGCCAGCAGCTTACCAGGGGAGAACACTGAA. Translation: CASSLPGENTE. The full-length CDR3 reads as CASSLPGENTEAFF. Supplemented by reference TRBV5-6 and TRBJ1-1, the full variable domain reads DAGVTQSPTHLIKTRGQQVTLRCSPKSGHDTVSWYQQALGQGPQFIFQYYEEEERQRGNFPDRFSGHQFPNYSSELNVNALLLGDSALYLCASSLPGENTEAFFGQGTRLTVV.

As regards this clone: From the germline J gene comes the end of the CDR3, since the read stops 3 residues before it. The chain carries TRBV6-2 or TRBV6-3 and TRBJ1-5; D is ambiguous. The germline CDR1 and CDR2 sequences are MNHEY and SVGEGT. V gave up 6 bases and J gave up 3 bases, with 21 bases separating them. The CDR3 sequence is 17 residues long. CDR3 DNA (partial): TGTGCCAGCAGCTCGTCGGAGGGCACCCTCATCAATCAGCCC. This translates into CASSSSEGTLINQP. The full CDR3 protein is CASSSSEGTLINQPQHF.

As concerns this clone: The read falls 3 residues short of the CDR3 end, and the missing part is taken from the germline J gene. The rearrangement joins TRBV29-1 to TRBJ1-2; D gene ambiguous. The germline CDR1 and CDR2 sequences are SQVTM and ANQGSEA. There are 14 residues in the CDR3. V was pared by 3 bases and J by 0 bases, with 11 bases between. CDR3 protein: CSVDETVPNYGYTF. The DNA read from the CDR3 is TGCAGCGTTGATGAAACAGTACCTAACTATGGC.

Comment on this clone: The read terminates 3 residues ahead of where the CDR3 ends, so the germline J gene completes it. This chain joins TRBV5-6 and TRBJ1-5; D is ambiguous. V shed 1 base and J shed 6 bases, with 5 bases lying between them. The CDR3 is 12 residues long. CDR1 is SGHDT and CDR2 is YYEEEE in the germline V gene. This CDR3 reads CASSLSGQPQHF. The sequenced part of the CDR3 DNA is TGTGCCAGCAGCTTGTCAGGTCAGCCC.

As for this clone: Coverage ceases 3 residues before the CDR3 finishes, and the germline J gene fills in the end. The V call is TRBV7-6, the J call TRBJ1-1; 8 positions agree with TRBD1. V lost 2 bases and J lost 1; bases outside the gene matches: 6. CDR1 is SGHVS and CDR2 is FNYEAQ in the germline V gene. The CDR3 sequence is 16 residues long. The part of the CDR3 DNA that was read is TGTGCCAGCAGCTTAAAGAGGGACAGGTCGAACACTGAA. This codes for CASSLKRDRSNTE. The complete CDR3 reads CASSLKRDRSNTEAFF.

Comments on this clone: Sequencing ends 3 residues short of the CDR3 end; the germline J gene provides the rest. The chain uses TRBV19 and TRBJ1-1; D uncertain. Germline-derived CDR1 and CDR2 are LNHDA and SQIVND (reference sequence). The CDR3 runs 15 residues. V was shortened by 3 bases and J by 4 bases, with 15 bases between the two germline ends. The sequenced CDR3 bases are TGTGCCAGTAGTATTCAAGGGTCGGTAGGCACTGAA. It yields the protein CASSIQGSVGTE. The full CDR3 reads CASSIQGSVGTEAFF.